Following are 12 T cell receptor beta chains from one sample sequenced in a study of identical twins. MiXCR, run by TCRdb on the 5' RACE reads, gives a single entry per CDR3 protein. The sample holds a few hundred thousand distinct CDR3 sequences, roughly 26% seen once. A further study also used this sample, focusing on T cells expressing NK-cell markers.

The material sequenced was CD4+ T cells sorted from blood. These receptors were collected from a woman younger than 30 in good health.

The genes are TRBV12-5 and TRBJ1-5; unclear D gene. Germline V gives CDR1 LGHNT, CDR2 FRNRAP. The V end was cut by 3 bases, the J end by 3 bases, with 9 bases between. This CDR3 has 14 amino acids. The CDR3 here is CASGFYSNNQPQHF. DNA for the CDR3: TGTGCTAGTGGTTTTTACTCTAACAATCAGCCCCAGCATTTT.

This clonotype was counted between two and nine times. The chain is built from TRBV12-3 or TRBV12-4 and TRBJ2-7, with D possibly called TRBD1 or TRBD2 (5 bases each). The length of the CDR3 is 14 residues. The V and J ends lost 4 bases and 1 base respectively, with 11 bases between them. The CDR3 spells CASSSKGRSYEQYF. In DNA, the CDR3 is TGTGCCAGCAGTTCTAAGGGGAGATCCTACGAGCAGTACTTC.

The CDR3 region has the DNA TGTGCCAGCAGCCTAAGAACGGTGGAGCAGTTCTTC. This sequence encodes CASSLRTVEQFF. The chain couples TRBV3-1 to TRBJ2-1, with no clear D. CDR1 and CDR2 from the germline V gene are LGHDT and YNNKEL (reference sequence). The V gene lost 4 bases and the J gene lost 10 bases, with 11 bases spanning the gap. The CDR3 spans 12 residues.

This clonotype occurred many times. The chain has TRBV7-6 and TRBJ1-1; D gene uncertain. Trimming left V 5 bases short and J 2 bases short, with 9 bases between. In germline, CDR1 is SGHVS, CDR2 FNYEAQ. The CDR3 has 13 residues. This CDR3 reads CASSPRANTEAFF. Written as DNA, the CDR3 is TGTGCCAGCAGCCCCCGAGCTAACACTGAAGCTTTCTTT.

This clonotype was detected only a few times. The V gene is TRBV11-3, the J gene TRBJ2-3, with D hard to call. This CDR3 region has 13 residues. The germline gives CDR1 SGHNT, CDR2 YENEEA. Trimming took off 5 bases at V and 6 bases at J, with 12 bases between the two ends. The CDR3 reads CASSPGSRDTQYF. The CDR3 DNA reads TGTGCCAGCAGCCCGGGCTCGCGGGATACGCAGTATTTT.

Notes on this clonotype: This may be a read error: a much more frequent sequence differs by one nucleotide. The rearrangement links TRBV27 to TRBJ2-2; D remains unclear. The CDR3 is 14 residues long. Germline-derived CDR1 and CDR2 are MNHEY and SMNVEV (reference sequence). The germline V and J ends were trimmed by 2 bases and 0 bases, with 4 bases remaining between them. The CDR3 DNA reads TGTGCCAGCAGTTTAATCCCGAACACCGGGGAGCTGTTTTTT. Protein: CASSLIPNTGELFF.

Notes on this clonotype: No conserved phenylalanine or tryptophan is present at the end of the CDR3, so a read error is the likely explanation. V is TRBV20-1 and J is TRBJ2-1; maybe TRBD2 (6 bases). Trimming shortened V by 5 bases and J by 1 base, and 15 bases separated the two germline ends. CDR1 and CDR2 (germline): DFQATT, SNEGSKA (reference sequence). This CDR3 has 15 amino acids. The CDR3 coding sequence is TGCAGTGCTGCCGCGGGAAGGGTTTCCTACAATGAGCAGTTCCTC. The encoded protein is CSAAAGRVSYNEQFL.

This clonotype was recorded a few times. J is TRBJ2-5 and V is TRBV30, with D maybe TRBD1 (6 bases). The CDR3 consists of 11 residues. V was trimmed by 8 bases and J by 0 bases, leaving 7 bases between them. The germline V gene has CDR1 GTSNPN and CDR2 SVGIG (reference sequence). The chain's CDR3 is CARGYQETQYF. CDR3 in DNA: TGTGCCAGGGGGTACCAAGAGACCCAGTACTTC.

The chain is built from TRBV5-1 and TRBJ1-1, with D tentatively TRBD1 (5 bases). The CDR3 is 14 amino acids. Trimming removed 0 bases from V and 3 bases from J, with 9 bases in between. Per germline, CDR1 SGHRS and CDR2 YFSETQ. The CDR3 bases are TGCGCCAGCAGCTTGGCATGGGGGGACACTGAAGCTTTCTTT. It specifies CASSLAWGDTEAFF. Looking up the rest from reference TRBV5-1 and TRBJ1-1 gives the full variable domain: KAGVTQTPRYLIKTRGQQVTLSCSPISGHRSVSWYQQTPGQGLQFLFEYFSETQRNKGNFPGRFSGRQFSNSRSEMNVSTLELGDSALYLCASSLAWGDTEAFFGQGTRLTVV.

V and J are TRBV20-1 and TRBJ2-5; TRBD2 aligns across 9 bases. Losses at the gene ends were 6 bases for V and 1 base for J; bases not matched to a gene: 9. Looked up from germline, CDR1 is DFQATT and CDR2 is SNEGSKA (reference sequence). The CDR3 contains 15 residues. The DNA for the CDR3 is TGCAGTGCCCGGGGGAAGCGGGGGGCCCAAGAGACCCAGTACTTC. Protein sequence: CSARGKRGAQETQYF.

Only a few counts were recorded for this clonotype. The chain joins TRBV7-9 to TRBJ1-1; D ambiguous. This CDR3 comprises 13 residues. The germline V and J ends were trimmed by 3 bases and 2 bases, with 7 bases remaining between them. Germline values: CDR1 SEHNR, CDR2 FQNEAQ (reference sequence). DNA for the CDR3: TGTGCCAGCAGCTTCCAAGACAACACTGAAGCTTTCTTT. It yields the protein CASSFQDNTEAFF.

This sequence joins TRBV12-3 or TRBV12-4 and TRBJ1-2, with TRBD1 as a possible D gene (5 bases). V gave up 3 bases and J gave up 5 bases, with 10 bases separating them. The CDR3 covers 13 residues. Here the CDR3 reads CASSLSGWYGYTF. DNA for the CDR3: TGTGCCAGCAGTTTGTCAGGGTGGTATGGCTACACCTTC.